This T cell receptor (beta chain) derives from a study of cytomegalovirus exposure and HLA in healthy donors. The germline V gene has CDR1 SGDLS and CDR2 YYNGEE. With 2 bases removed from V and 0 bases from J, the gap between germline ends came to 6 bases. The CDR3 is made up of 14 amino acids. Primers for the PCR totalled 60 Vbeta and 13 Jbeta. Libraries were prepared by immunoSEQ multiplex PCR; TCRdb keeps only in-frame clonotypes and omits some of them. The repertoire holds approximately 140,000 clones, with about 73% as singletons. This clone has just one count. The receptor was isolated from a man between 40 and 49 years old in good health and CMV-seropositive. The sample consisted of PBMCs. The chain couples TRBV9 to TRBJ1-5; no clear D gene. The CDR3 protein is CASSVGLSNQPQHF. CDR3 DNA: TGTGCCAGCAGCGTGGGCCTTAGCAATCAGCCCCAGCATTTT.